This is a list of T cell receptor beta chains from one sample in a study of cytomegalovirus exposure and HLA in healthy donors. Only in-frame clones appear in the TCRdb table, and some are missing; sequencing was by immunoSEQ multiplex PCR. Seen here are about 160,000 clones, about 85% observed once, and the top ten hold 1%. Sequencing was done on a sample of PBMCs. The source is a boy aged 2 to 10 in good health and CMV-seronegative. CDR3s include the opening cysteine and the closing phenylalanine or tryptophan. D genes are given only for firm matches. Some rows mark clone size as missing; the rest say once, few, many or name a class of expanded clone.

>TRBV15|-|few|TRBJ1-1
CATRSAPEANTEAFF
TGTGCCACCAGGTCAGCACCCGAGGCGAACACTGAAGCTTTCTTT
>TRBV28|-|-|TRBJ1-2
CASSSTGPATYGYTF
TGTGCCAGCAGTTCGACAGGCCCCGCGACCTATGGCTACACCTTC
>TRBV2|-|-|TRBJ2-2
CASRAGQRTGELFF
TGTGCCAGCAGGGCGGGACAGCGCACCGGGGAGCTGTTTTTT
>TRBV6-5|TRBD2|medium-sized|TRBJ2-3
CASSYIGTSGVDTQYF
TGTGCCAGCAGTTACATCGGGACTAGCGGGGTCGATACGCAGTATTTT
>TRBV4-1|-|-|TRBJ1-3
CASSHPLRDRSNTIYF
TGCGCCAGCAGTCACCCCCTCCGTGACAGGTCGAACACCATATATTTT
>TRBV5-1|TRBD2|-|TRBJ2-1
CASSPGLAGTYNEQFF
TGCGCCAGCAGCCCGGGACTAGCGGGGACCTACAATGAGCAGTTCTTC
>TRBV2|TRBD1|-|TRBJ1-4
CASRGQAPNEKLFF
TGTGCCAGCAGGGGACAGGCGCCTAATGAAAAACTGTTTTTT
>TRBV19|-|few|TRBJ1-1
CASSRSRSMNTEAFF
TGTGCCAGTAGTAGGAGCCGATCCATGAACACTGAAGCTTTCTTT
>TRBV28|TRBD1|-|TRBJ2-1
CASSPTGTGNYNEQFF
TGTGCCAGCAGCCCCACCGGGACAGGCAACTACAATGAGCAGTTCTTC
>TRBV5-1|-|-|TRBJ2-3
CASSPARGPDTQYF
TGCGCCAGCAGCCCCGCCAGGGGCCCAGATACGCAGTATTTT
>TRBV2|TRBD1|-|TRBJ2-7
CASTQGQGAVYEQYF
TGTGCCAGCACGCAAGGACAGGGGGCAGTCTACGAGCAGTACTTC
>TRBV6-1|-|-|TRBJ2-1
CASSVESPYNEQFF
TGTGCCAGCAGTGTGGAGAGCCCATACAATGAGCAGTTCTTC
>TRBV30|TRBD2|medium-sized|TRBJ2-5
CAWGGVQETQYF
TGTGCCTGGGGGGGGGTACAAGAGACCCAGTACTTC
>TRBV6-8|-|-|TRBJ1-5
CASSPGWPQHF
TGTGCCAGCAGTCCAGGGTGGCCCCAGCATTTT
>TRBV25-1|TRBD1|-|TRBJ2-2
CASQGTGPGELFF
TGTGCCAGCCAGGGGACAGGGCCCGGGGAGCTGTTTTTT
>TRBV11-2|-|-|TRBJ1-5
CASSLDGGQPQHF
TGTGCCAGCAGCTTAGATGGGGGGCAGCCCCAGCATTTT
>TRBV5-1|TRBD1|-|TRBJ1-4
CASSPRTGGNEKLFF
TGCGCCAGCAGCCCCCGGACAGGGGGTAATGAAAAACTGTTTTTT
>TRBV2|TRBD1|-|TRBJ2-3
CASTRTGVGPDTQYF
TGTGCCAGCACCCGGACAGGGGTGGGCCCAGATACGCAGTATTTT
>TRBV28|-|-|TRBJ2-2
CASSLYRARPGELFF
TGTGCCAGCAGTTTGTACAGGGCGCGCCCCGGGGAGCTGTTTTTT
>TRBV28|-|-|TRBJ1-5
CASNRFRGDYQPQHF
TGTGCCAGCAATCGGTTCAGGGGCGATTATCAGCCCCAGCATTTT
>TRBV6-5|-|-|TRBJ1-1
CASSYAAYTEAFF
TGTGCCAGCAGTTACGCGGCATACACTGAAGCTTTCTTT
>TRBV4-1|-|once|TRBJ2-7
CASSRRTDQAYEQYF
TGCGCCAGCAGCCGCCGGACAGACCAAGCCTACGAGCAGTACTTC
>TRBV7-6|TRBD2|-|TRBJ2-3
CASSSGLAADTQYF
TGTGCCAGCAGCTCCGGACTAGCAGCAGATACGCAGTATTTT
>TRBV30|TRBD1|-|TRBJ1-1
CAWCRRGPRDTEAFF
TGTGCCTGGTGTAGAAGGGGGCCTCGGGACACTGAAGCTTTCTTT
>TRBV7-3|TRBD2|-|TRBJ2-3
CASSSGRTDTQYF
TGTGCCAGTTCTAGCGGGAGAACAGATACGCAGTATTTT
>TRBV6-5|-|-|TRBJ1-5
CASSYSGLRGDQPQHF
TGTGCCAGCAGTTACTCGGGACTCCGAGGAGATCAGCCCCAGCATTTT
>TRBV6-1|-|few|TRBJ1-3
CASSEEGVPGNTIYF
TGTGCCAGCAGTGAAGAGGGGGTCCCTGGAAACACCATATATTTT
>TRBV7-9|-|-|TRBJ1-2
CASSFDSHGYTF
TGTGCCAGCAGTTTCGACAGTCATGGCTACACCTTC
>TRBV5-1|-|-|TRBJ2-3
CASSLDSNTQYF
TGCGCCAGCAGCTTGGACAGTAATACGCAGTATTTT
>TRBV30|TRBD2|-|TRBJ2-2
CAWYTGTSNTGELFF
TGTGCCTGGTATACCGGGACTAGCAACACCGGGGAGCTGTTTTTT
>TRBV29-1|TRBD1|-|TRBJ2-7
CSVEAGTGPSYEQYF
TGCAGCGTTGAAGCCGGGACAGGGCCCTCCTACGAGCAGTACTTC
>TRBV25-1|TRBD1|-|TRBJ1-5
CASRRTGGEPQHF
TGTGCCAGCAGGAGGACAGGGGGCGAGCCCCAGCATTTT
>TRBV9|TRBD1|-|TRBJ1-3
CASSVVGGTGNTIYF
TGTGCCAGCAGCGTAGTAGGGGGCACCGGAAACACCATATATTTT
>TRBV6-5|-|-|TRBJ1-6
CASSYSRGSYNSPLHF
TGTGCCAGCAGTTACTCGCGGGGCTCCTATAATTCACCCCTCCACTTT
>TRBV2|-|few|TRBJ1-5
CASSEGPLNQPQHF
TGTGCCAGCAGTGAAGGCCCCCTAAATCAGCCCCAGCATTTT
>TRBV2|-|few|TRBJ1-1
CASILSAAPPGNTEAFF
TGTGCCAGCATCCTCTCGGCAGCTCCACCGGGGAACACTGAAGCTTTCTTT
>TRBV6-6|-|once|TRBJ2-2
CASSPIGGGELFF
TGTGCCAGCAGCCCCATTGGAGGCGGGGAGCTGTTTTTT
>TRBV2|-|-|TRBJ2-1
CASRLILGGQFF
TGTGCCAGCAGACTGATTTTGGGGGGACAGTTCTTC
>TRBV4-2|TRBD2|-|TRBJ2-3
CASSPTSGGGGDTQYF
TGTGCCAGCAGCCCAACTAGCGGGGGGGGCGGAGATACGCAGTATTTT